Listed here are 18 T cell receptor beta chains from one sample, sequenced in a study of Ad26.COV2.S vaccination and SARS-CoV-2 variants. Some clones are missing from TCRdb's copy, which holds only in-frame ones; the method was immunoSEQ multiplex PCR. The data contain about 350,000 clones, approximately 85% of them singletons. Treatment indicated: approximately 18 received Ad26.COV2.S at low or high dose, single or two shots; about five received placebo; per-sample allocation not given. Repertoires come from day 63 after the first vaccine or placebo injection. The starting material was peripheral blood, obtained in a trial of Ad26.COV2.S vaccine versus placebo. The receptors originated from a person between 18 and 60 years old who received the Ad26.COV2.S COVID-19 vaccine or a placebo.

The V call is TRBV10-1, the J call TRBJ2-3, with D perhaps TRBD1 (5 bases). The CDR3 sequence is 16 residues long. Per germline, CDR1 WNHNN and CDR2 SYGVQD (reference sequence). Trimming pared 2 bases from V and 1 base from J, leaving 13 bases between. In DNA form, the CDR3 reads TGCGCCAGCAGTGAGGTCCTCAGGGCCGGCACAGATACGCAGTATTTT. Its translation: CASSEVLRAGTDTQYF.

V is TRBV19 and J is TRBJ1-1; TRBD1 is a possible D gene (6 bases). In germline, CDR1 is LNHDA, CDR2 SQIVND (reference sequence). This CDR3 region has 14 residues. V gave up 5 bases and J gave up 4 bases, with 14 bases separating them. DNA of the CDR3: TGTGCCAGTAGTCTGGGCCAAGGGGGCACTGAAGCTTTCTTT. Translated, it gives CASSLGQGGTEAFF.

The chain combines TRBV9 with TRBJ1-2; a possible D gene is TRBD1 (5 bases). The CDR3 length is 15 residues. Looked up from germline, CDR1 is SGDLS and CDR2 is YYNGEE. Trimming removed 0 bases at V and 0 bases at J, with 9 bases between. The CDR3 DNA is TGTGCCAGCAGCGTAGCGGGGGGAACTAACTATGGCTACACCTTC. The encoded protein is CASSVAGGTNYGYTF. Drawing the rest from reference TRBV9 and TRBJ1-2, the complete variable domain is DSGVTQTPKHLITATGQRVTLRCSPRSGDLSVYWYQQSLDQGLQFLIQYYNGEERAKGNILERFSAQQFPDLHSELNLSSLELGDSALYFCASSVAGGTNYGYTFGSGTRLTVV.

The rearrangement uses TRBV28 and TRBJ2-7; TRBD1 aligns across 9 bases. Germline-derived CDR1 and CDR2 are MDHEN and SYDVKM. This CDR3 has 16 residues. Trimming cost V 4 bases and J 1 base; bases outside gene matches: 8. Here the CDR3 reads CASSWDTGTGSYEQYF. CDR3 coding DNA: TGTGCCAGCAGTTGGGACACCGGGACAGGGTCCTACGAGCAGTACTTC.

The chain employs TRBV28 and TRBJ2-7; D possibly uses TRBD1 or TRBD2 (5 bases each). In germline, CDR1 is MDHEN, CDR2 SYDVKM. The CDR3 is 16 residues long. V shed 6 bases and J shed 2 bases, with 20 bases lying between them. CDR3 DNA: TGTGCCAGCAGCGACCACTCCGGGACGTTCACCTACGAGCAGTACTTC. This gives the protein CASSDHSGTFTYEQYF.

This chain joins TRBV28 and TRBJ2-2; maybe TRBD1 (6 bases). The CDR3 is 15 amino acids. The V end lost 3 bases, the J end lost 4 bases, and 12 bases lay between the germline ends. CDR1 MDHEN and CDR2 SYDVKM come from the germline V gene. The DNA for the CDR3 is TGTGCCAGCAGTTTTTTGGGGGCGAGCACCGGGGAGCTGTTTTTT. Translating it yields CASSFLGASTGELFF. Looking up the rest from reference TRBV28 and TRBJ2-2 gives the full variable domain: DVKVTQSSRYLVKRTGEKVFLECVQDMDHENMFWYRQDPGLGLRLIYFSYDVKMKEKGDIPEGYSVSREKKERFSLILESASTNQTSMYLCASSFLGASTGELFFGEGSRLTVL.

This chain joins TRBV4-3 and TRBJ2-7; D is uncertain. The CDR3 extends over 15 amino acids. Germline lookup yields CDR1 LGHNA and CDR2 YSLEER. The V and J ends lost 0 bases and 0 bases respectively, with 9 bases between them. The CDR3 DNA sequence: TGCGCCAGCAGCCAAGACGCAGCGTACTCCTACGAGCAGTACTTC. Protein product: CASSQDAAYSYEQYF.

The chain combines TRBV28 with TRBJ1-2; no definite D call. This CDR3 is 13 amino acids long. Trimming pared 2 bases from V and 3 bases from J, leaving 7 bases between. Germline loops: CDR1 MDHEN, CDR2 SYDVKM. The chain's CDR3 is CASSLEEYYGYTF. The CDR3 region has the DNA TGTGCCAGCAGTTTAGAAGAATACTATGGCTACACCTTC.

The rearrangement links TRBV18 to TRBJ2-2; D is unresolved. CDR1 and CDR2 (germline): KGHSH, LQKENI. This CDR3 has 14 residues. The ends were cut back, 8 bases at V and 3 bases at J, with 13 bases in the middle. The CDR3 protein is CASHPVRDTGELFF. For the CDR3, the DNA is TGTGCCAGCCATCCGGTTAGGGACACCGGGGAGCTGTTTTTT.

The V and J genes are TRBV29-1 and TRBJ2-7, with a possible D match to TRBD1 (6 bases). The V end lost 8 bases, the J end lost 6 bases, and 20 bases lay between the germline ends. Germline-derived CDR1 and CDR2 are SQVTM and ANQGSEA. The CDR3 contains 13 residues. The CDR3 nucleotides are TGCAGCCCTGGGGGCAGACACTTTCTCGAGCAGTACTTC. Amino acid sequence: CSPGGRHFLEQYF.

The gene calls are TRBV6-5 and TRBJ1-1; no firm D call. Germline CDR1 is MNHEY and CDR2 is SVGAGI. The V gene lost 5 bases and the J gene lost 0 bases, with 7 bases spanning the gap. The CDR3 consists of 13 residues. CDR3 nucleotide sequence: TGTGCCAGCAGTCTTCTTATGAACACTGAAGCTTTCTTT. Encoded protein: CASSLLMNTEAFF.

The chain joins TRBV9 to TRBJ2-5; D is ambiguous. The CDR3 totals 13 residues. The V end lost 3 bases, the J end lost 4 bases, and 10 bases lay between the germline ends. The germline CDR1 and CDR2 sequences are SGDLS and YYNGEE. This CDR3 is CASSGTPGETQYF. CDR3 bases: TGTGCCAGCAGCGGAACCCCCGGAGAGACCCAGTACTTC. The entire variable domain, with the rest obtained from reference TRBV9 and TRBJ2-5, is as follows: DSGVTQTPKHLITATGQRVTLRCSPRSGDLSVYWYQQSLDQGLQFLIQYYNGEERAKGNILERFSAQQFPDLHSELNLSSLELGDSALYFCASSGTPGETQYFGPGTRLLVL.

The chain uses TRBV27 and TRBJ2-7, with no clear D. The V and J ends lost 4 bases and 7 bases respectively, with 14 bases between them. Germline CDR1 and CDR2: MNHEY and SMNVEV (reference sequence). The length of the CDR3 is 13 residues. The CDR3 sequence is CASSSLTMKEQYF. In DNA form, the CDR3 reads TGTGCCAGCAGTTCCTTAACGATGAAGGAGCAGTACTTC.

This chain joins TRBV29-1 and TRBJ2-7; 10 positions match TRBD1. Germline loops: CDR1 SQVTM, CDR2 ANQGSEA. This CDR3 is built from 13 residues. V lost 6 bases, J lost 2 bases, and 4 bases stayed unmatched. The CDR3 region has the DNA TGCAGCGTAGGGACAGGGGAGCCCTACGAGCAGTACTTC. This gives the protein CSVGTGEPYEQYF.

The chain joins TRBV4-1 to TRBJ1-1, with a possible D match to TRBD1 (6 bases). Germline V lookup: CDR1 MGHRA, CDR2 YSYEKL. The CDR3 extends over 15 amino acids. Trimming pared 1 base from V and 7 bases from J, leaving 16 bases between. CDR3 in DNA: TGCGCCAGCAGCCAAGTTTGGGCAGAGGGGGATGAAGCTTTCTTT. It is translated as CASSQVWAEGDEAFF.

With regard to this clone: This sample also contains other DNA sequences that code for the same CDR3. The V and J genes are TRBV7-2 and TRBJ2-5; D not resolved. The germline V gene has CDR1 SGHTA and CDR2 FQGNSA. The CDR3 sequence is 12 residues long. V was clipped by 1 base and J by 4 bases, with 4 bases between them. The CDR3 DNA follows: TGTGCCAGCAGCTTAGATCGAGAGACCCAGTACTTC. It is translated as CASSLDRETQYF.

The chain combines TRBV29-1 with TRBJ2-1, with D possibly being TRBD1 (5 bases). There are 14 residues in the CDR3. Germline V gene sequence: CDR1 SQVTM, CDR2 ANQGSEA. V gave up 7 bases and J gave up 2 bases, with 15 bases separating them. The CDR3 reads CSGRDRAAYNEQFF. The CDR3 DNA reads TGCAGCGGCCGTGACAGAGCAGCCTACAATGAGCAGTTCTTC.

This clone has only one observation. The V gene is TRBV11-2, the J gene TRBJ2-1; D not resolved. The CDR3 spans 15 residues. Trimming removed 0 bases from V and 0 bases from J, with 6 bases in between. The germline V gene has CDR1 SGHAT and CDR2 FQNNGV. The CDR3 reads CASSLEYLSYNEQFF. As DNA, the CDR3 is TGTGCCAGCAGCTTAGAATACCTCTCCTACAATGAGCAGTTCTTC.